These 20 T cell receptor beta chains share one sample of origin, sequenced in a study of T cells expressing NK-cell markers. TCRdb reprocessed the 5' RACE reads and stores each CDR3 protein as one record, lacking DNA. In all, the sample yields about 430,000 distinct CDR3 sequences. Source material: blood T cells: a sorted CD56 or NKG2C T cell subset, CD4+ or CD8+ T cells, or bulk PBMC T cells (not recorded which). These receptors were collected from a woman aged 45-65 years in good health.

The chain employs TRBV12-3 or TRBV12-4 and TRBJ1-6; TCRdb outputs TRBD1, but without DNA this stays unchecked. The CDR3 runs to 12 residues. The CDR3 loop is CATMQPGSPLHF.

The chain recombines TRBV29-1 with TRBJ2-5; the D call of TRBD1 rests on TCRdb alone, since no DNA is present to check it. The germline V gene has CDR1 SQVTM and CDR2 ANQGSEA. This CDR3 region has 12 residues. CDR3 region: CSAQGIEETQYF.

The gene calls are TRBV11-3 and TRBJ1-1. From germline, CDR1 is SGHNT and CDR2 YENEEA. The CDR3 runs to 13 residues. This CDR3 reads CASSLEGKAEAFF.

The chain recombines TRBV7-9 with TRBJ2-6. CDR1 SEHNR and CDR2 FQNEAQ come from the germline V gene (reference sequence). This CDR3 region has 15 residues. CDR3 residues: CASSLALGGANVLTF.

CDR3 loop: CSTPQPGGHNEQFF. The genes are TRBV20-1 and TRBJ2-1; TCRdb picks TRBD1, but there is no DNA to check that call. The CDR3 is 14 amino acids. Germline-derived CDR1 and CDR2 are DFQATT and SNEGSKA (reference sequence).

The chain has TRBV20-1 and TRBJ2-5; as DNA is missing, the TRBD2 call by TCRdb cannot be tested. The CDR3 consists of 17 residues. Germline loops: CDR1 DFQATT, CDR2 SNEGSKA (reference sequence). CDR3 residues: CSARDEFAGAGRETQYF.

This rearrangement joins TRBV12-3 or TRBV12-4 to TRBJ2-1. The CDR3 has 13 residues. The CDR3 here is CASRSLDWDEQFF.

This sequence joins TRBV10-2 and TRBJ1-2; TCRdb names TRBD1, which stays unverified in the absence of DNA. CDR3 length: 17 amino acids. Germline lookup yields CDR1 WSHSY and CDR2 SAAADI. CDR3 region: CASRDRGRFTSLMSYTF.

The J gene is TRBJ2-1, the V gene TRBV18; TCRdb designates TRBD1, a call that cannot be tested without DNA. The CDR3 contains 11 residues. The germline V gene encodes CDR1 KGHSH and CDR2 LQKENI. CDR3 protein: CASSPGGLRIF.

The CDR3 protein is CASSSRGRAGNEQFF. The chain employs TRBV7-8 and TRBJ2-1; the TCRdb D gene call, TRBD2, has no DNA to confirm it. Germline CDR1 reads SGHVS; CDR2 reads FQNEAQ. This CDR3 is built from 15 residues.

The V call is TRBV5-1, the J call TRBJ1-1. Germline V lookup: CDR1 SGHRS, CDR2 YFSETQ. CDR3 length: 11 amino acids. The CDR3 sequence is CASSFWQKAFF. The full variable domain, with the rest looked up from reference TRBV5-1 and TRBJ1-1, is KAGVTQTPRYLIKTRGQQVTLSCSPISGHRSVSWYQQTPGQGLQFLFEYFSETQRNKGNFPGRFSGRQFSNSRSEMNVSTLELGDSALYLCASSFWQKAFFGQGTRLTVV.

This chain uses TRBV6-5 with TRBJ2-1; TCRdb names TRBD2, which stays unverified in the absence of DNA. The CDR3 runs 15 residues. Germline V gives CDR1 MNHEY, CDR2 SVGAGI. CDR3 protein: CASSLDHLVKAEQFF.

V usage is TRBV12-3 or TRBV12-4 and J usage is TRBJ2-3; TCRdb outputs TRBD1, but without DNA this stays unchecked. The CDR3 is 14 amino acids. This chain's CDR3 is CASSDRDPRVTQYF.

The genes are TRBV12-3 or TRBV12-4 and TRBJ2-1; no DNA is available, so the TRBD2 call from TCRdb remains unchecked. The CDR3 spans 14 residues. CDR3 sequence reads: CASTGRPRGGEQFF.

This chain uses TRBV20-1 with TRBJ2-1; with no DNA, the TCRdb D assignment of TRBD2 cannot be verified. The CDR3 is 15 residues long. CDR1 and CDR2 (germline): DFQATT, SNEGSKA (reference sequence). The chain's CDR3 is CSARLIGTSGSEQFF.

The CDR3 is CASSFSTFGTDTQYF. The chain links TRBV7-9 to TRBJ2-3. The germline gives CDR1 SEHNR, CDR2 FQNEAQ (reference sequence). The CDR3 is made up of 15 amino acids.

The CDR3 is CASSSHNGGPLNTEAFF. The V gene is TRBV12-3 or TRBV12-4, the J gene TRBJ1-1; lacking DNA, the TRBD1 call made by TCRdb goes unchecked. The CDR3 has 17 amino acids.

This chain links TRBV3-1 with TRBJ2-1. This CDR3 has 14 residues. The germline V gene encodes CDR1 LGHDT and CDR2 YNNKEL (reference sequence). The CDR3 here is CASSPASVHNEQFF.

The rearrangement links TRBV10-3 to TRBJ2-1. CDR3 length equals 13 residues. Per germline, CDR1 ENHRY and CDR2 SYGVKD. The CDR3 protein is CAISEARAGEQFF.

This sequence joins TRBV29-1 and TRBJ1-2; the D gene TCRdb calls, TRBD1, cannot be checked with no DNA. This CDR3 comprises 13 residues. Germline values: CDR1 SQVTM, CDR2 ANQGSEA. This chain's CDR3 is CSVALGQSYGYTF.